A selection of T cell receptor beta chains follows, all from one sample in a study of vaccination and CD4 T cells after COVID-19. Antigens for these TCRs are unknown. Each CDR3 protein gets one entry after TCRdb re-called the PCR reads with MiXCR. Altogether some 15,000 distinct CDR3 sequences are present, 52% being singletons, with the ten largest covering more than 12%. Input material: CD4+ T cells from blood, cultured in vitro. All receptors derive from a human donor who had recovered from COVID-19. CDR3s include the opening cysteine and the closing phenylalanine or tryptophan. D genes are given only for firm matches. Expanded clones are given a class, and other clones once, few, many or no size at all.

V: TRBV6-1
D: -
J: TRBJ1-1
size: few
DNA: TGTGCCAGCAGTATGAACGTGAACACTGAAGCTTTCTTT
CDR3: CASSMNVNTEAFF

V: TRBV6-1
D: -
J: TRBJ1-1
size: few
DNA: TGTGCCAGCAGCTGGGAGGGGGGGAACACTGAAGCTTTCTTT
CDR3: CASSWEGGNTEAFF

V: TRBV6-5
D: -
J: TRBJ1-1
size: few
DNA: TGTGCCAGCAGTTATGAGGGAAGGCCGAACACTGAAGCTTTCTTT
CDR3: CASSYEGRPNTEAFF

V: TRBV20-1
D: TRBD1
J: TRBJ1-1
size: -
DNA: TGCAGTGCGGACAGGGGCACGAACACTGAAGCTTTCTTT
CDR3: CSADRGTNTEAFF

V: TRBV2
D: -
J: TRBJ1-5
size: few
DNA: TGTGCCAGCAGTGGGGCAGGCAATCAGCCCCAGCATTTT
CDR3: CASSGAGNQPQHF

V: TRBV2
D: -
J: TRBJ1-2
size: few
DNA: TGTGCCAGCAGTGAGAGGAGCTATGGCTACACCTTC
CDR3: CASSERSYGYTF

V: TRBV6-2/TRBV6-3
D: TRBD1
J: TRBJ2-2
size: -
DNA: TGTGCCAGCCAGGGACAGGGTTCCACCGGGGAGCTGTTTTTT
CDR3: CASQGQGSTGELFF

V: TRBV20-1
D: -
J: TRBJ2-1
size: -
DNA: TGCAGTGCTACCGTCCGAGGGGGTCTAAATGAGCAGTTCTTC
CDR3: CSATVRGGLNEQFF

V: TRBV27
D: TRBD1
J: TRBJ1-2
size: -
DNA: TGTGCCAGCAGTAGGGACAGGGTGCGTGGCTACACCTTC
CDR3: CASSRDRVRGYTF

V: TRBV19
D: -
J: TRBJ1-6
size: -
DNA: TGTGCCAGTAGTATACGTGCAGATAATTCACCCCTCCACTTT
CDR3: CASSIRADNSPLHF

V: TRBV20-1
D: -
J: TRBJ1-6
size: -
DNA: TGCAGTGCCCCCGGGGGGAGCTCCTATAATTCACCCCTCCACTTT
CDR3: CSAPGGSSYNSPLHF

V: TRBV6-5
D: -
J: TRBJ2-2
size: -
DNA: TGTGCCAGCAGTTACTCGGGGGACACCGGGGAGCTGTTTTTT
CDR3: CASSYSGDTGELFF

V: TRBV6-2/TRBV6-3
D: -
J: TRBJ1-2
size: -
DNA: TGTGCCAGCAGAATGGACAGAACGGAGGGCTACACCTTC
CDR3: CASRMDRTEGYTF

V: TRBV20-1
D: -
J: TRBJ1-6
size: few
DNA: TGCAGTGCTAGAAGGGAGGGCGGGGATAATTCACCCCTCCACTTT
CDR3: CSARREGGDNSPLHF

V: TRBV7-9
D: -
J: TRBJ2-7
size: few
DNA: TGTGCCAGCAGCTTAGGGGGGGTCACGGGATTAACCTACGAGCAGTACTTC
CDR3: CASSLGGVTGLTYEQYF

V: TRBV7-9
D: TRBD2
J: TRBJ2-3
size: -
DNA: TGTGCCAGCAGCTTAGCCGGGACTAGCGTCTCCGATACGCAGTATTTT
CDR3: CASSLAGTSVSDTQYF

V: TRBV6-1
D: -
J: TRBJ1-2
size: -
DNA: TGTGCCAGCAGCATAGACCTCTATGGCTACACCTTC
CDR3: CASSIDLYGYTF

V: TRBV6-2/TRBV6-3
D: -
J: TRBJ1-5
size: few
DNA: TGTGCCAGCAGTTACCGGGGGGTGCCTATTGAGCACAATCAGCCCCAGCATTTT
CDR3: CASSYRGVPIEHNQPQHF

V: TRBV6-2/TRBV6-3
D: TRBD1
J: TRBJ1-1
size: -
DNA: TGTGCCAGCAGTTACTCGATCTGGGACAGTCTAAGGAACACTGAAGCTTTCTTT
CDR3: CASSYSIWDSLRNTEAFF

V: TRBV7-8
D: TRBD1
J: TRBJ2-2
size: -
DNA: TGTGCCAGCAGCCAAAGACAGGGGGCGATCACCGGGGAGCTGTTTTTT
CDR3: CASSQRQGAITGELFF

V: TRBV6-1
D: -
J: TRBJ1-2
size: once
DNA: TGTGCCAGCAGTATCAGACCGAACCATGGCTACACCTTC
CDR3: CASSIRPNHGYTF

V: TRBV7-3
D: -
J: TRBJ1-1
size: -
DNA: TGTGCCAGCAGCTTTAATCGTGAGCAGAGTGGGGGGAACACTGAAGCTTTCTTT
CDR3: CASSFNREQSGGNTEAFF

V: TRBV20-1
D: TRBD2
J: TRBJ2-7
size: -
DNA: TGCAGTGCTAGCAAGCGGGAGGGCATCAACGAGCAGTACTTC
CDR3: CSASKREGINEQYF

V: TRBV27
D: TRBD2
J: TRBJ2-1
size: few
DNA: TGTGCCAGCAGTGGGACTAGCTCCTACAATGAGCAGTTCTTC
CDR3: CASSGTSSYNEQFF

V: TRBV25-1
D: TRBD1
J: TRBJ1-1
size: -
DNA: TGTGCCAGCATGGGACAGGGTTGGGGCACTGAAGCTTTCTTT
CDR3: CASMGQGWGTEAFF

V: TRBV2
D: -
J: TRBJ2-3
size: -
DNA: TGTGCCAGCCTCAGGCGGGGAGATACGCAGTATTTT
CDR3: CASLRRGDTQYF

V: TRBV7-9
D: -
J: TRBJ1-5
size: few
DNA: TGTGCCAGCAGCTTGTGGGGGGAGGGCAATCAGCCCCAGCATTTT
CDR3: CASSLWGEGNQPQHF

V: TRBV5-4
D: -
J: TRBJ2-7
size: -
DNA: TGTGCCAGCAGTGCCCCTGGTCCCGAAAGCTCCTACGAGCAGTACTTC
CDR3: CASSAPGPESSYEQYF

V: TRBV20-1
D: TRBD2
J: TRBJ2-1
size: -
DNA: TGCAGTGCTGAGACGACCGGGACTAGCGGGGTAAATGAGCAGTTCTTC
CDR3: CSAETTGTSGVNEQFF

V: TRBV11-2
D: -
J: TRBJ2-7
size: -
DNA: TGTGCCAGCAGCTTAGACAGGACTTACTACGAGCAGTACTTC
CDR3: CASSLDRTYYEQYF

V: TRBV6-1
D: TRBD2
J: TRBJ2-2
size: -
DNA: TGTGCCAGCACCCGAGGAGCGGGAGGTTGGACCGGGGAGCTGTTTTTT
CDR3: CASTRGAGGWTGELFF

V: TRBV28
D: TRBD1
J: TRBJ2-3
size: -
DNA: TGTGCCAGCAGTTTAGCGACAGGGGGCTTCGCAGATACGCAGTATTTT
CDR3: CASSLATGGFADTQYF

V: TRBV5-4
D: -
J: TRBJ1-6
size: -
DNA: TGTGCCAGCAGCCCCCGGGGGACTAATTCACCCCTCCACTTT
CDR3: CASSPRGTNSPLHF

V: TRBV21-1
D: -
J: TRBJ1-2
size: few
DNA: TGTGCCATCAACCACAGGGGGCGCTTCTGGGGCTACACCTTC
CDR3: CAINHRGRFWGYTF

V: TRBV7-2
D: -
J: TRBJ1-2
size: -
DNA: TGTGCCAGCAGCTTAGCGGATAACTATGGCTACACCTTC
CDR3: CASSLADNYGYTF

V: TRBV6-5
D: -
J: TRBJ2-2
size: -
DNA: TGTGCCAGCAGTTACATGGGGGGTATCACCGGGGAGCTGTTTTTT
CDR3: CASSYMGGITGELFF

V: TRBV6-2/TRBV6-3
D: -
J: TRBJ1-2
size: -
DNA: TGTGCCAGCAGAGCAGGGTATCAAGGCTACACCTTC
CDR3: CASRAGYQGYTF

V: TRBV7-8
D: -
J: TRBJ1-1
size: once
DNA: TGTGCCAGCGGCTTAGGAACAGGGAATAAGGAAGCTTTCTTT
CDR3: CASGLGTGNKEAFF

V: TRBV6-1
D: TRBD2
J: TRBJ2-5
size: -
DNA: TGTGCCAGCAGCTCCCTTGGGGGGGTAGGGGAGACCCAGTACTTC
CDR3: CASSSLGGVGETQYF

V: TRBV11-2
D: -
J: TRBJ2-5
size: -
DNA: TGTGCCAGCAGCTTTCAGGGGTGGGAGACCCAGTACTTC
CDR3: CASSFQGWETQYF

V: TRBV6-1
D: TRBD1
J: TRBJ1-5
size: -
DNA: TGTGCCAGCAGTGAGAGGACAGGGGGCTCGTCGGTACGTCAGCCCCAGCATTTT
CDR3: CASSERTGGSSVRQPQHF

V: TRBV27
D: -
J: TRBJ1-2
size: few
DNA: TGTGCCAGCAGTTTGAGTGTTCGGTCCAATCTAGGCTATGGCTACACCTTC
CDR3: CASSLSVRSNLGYGYTF

V: TRBV19
D: TRBD1
J: TRBJ1-1
size: -
DNA: TGTGCCAGTAGTGCCAGGGGGAGGACAGTGAACACTGAAGCTTTCTTT
CDR3: CASSARGRTVNTEAFF

V: TRBV30
D: -
J: TRBJ2-6
size: -
DNA: TGTGCCTGGGCACGAGATTTGTCGCCCAACGTCCTGACTTTC
CDR3: CAWARDLSPNVLTF

V: TRBV18
D: -
J: TRBJ2-7
size: few
DNA: TGTGCCAGCTCACCCAACGCGGGTCGGGGACTCGAGCAGTACTTC
CDR3: CASSPNAGRGLEQYF

V: TRBV7-2
D: TRBD1
J: TRBJ1-3
size: -
DNA: TGTGCCAGCAGTTTACAGGGGGCTGGAAACACCATATATTTT
CDR3: CASSLQGAGNTIYF

V: TRBV7-2
D: -
J: TRBJ1-1
size: -
DNA: TGTGCCAGCAGCTTCCACACTGAAGCTTTCTTT
CDR3: CASSFHTEAFF

V: TRBV24-1
D: TRBD2
J: TRBJ2-1
size: -
DNA: TGTGCCACCAGTGTCCGTAGCGGGAGAATCGTCGAGGAGCAGTTCTTC
CDR3: CATSVRSGRIVEEQFF

V: TRBV6-2/TRBV6-3
D: TRBD2
J: TRBJ2-3
size: -
DNA: TGTGCCAGCAGTTACGGGAGGGCCACAGATACGCAGTATTTT
CDR3: CASSYGRATDTQYF

V: TRBV28
D: TRBD1
J: TRBJ2-3
size: few
DNA: TGTGCCAGCAGTTTACCAGGGGGCTTTACAGATACGCAGTATTTT
CDR3: CASSLPGGFTDTQYF

V: TRBV7-7
D: -
J: TRBJ2-1
size: few
DNA: TGTGCTAGCAGCTTAGGGTCCAGGCTGGGGGATGAGCAGTTCTTC
CDR3: CASSLGSRLGDEQFF

V: TRBV11-2
D: -
J: TRBJ2-2
size: -
DNA: TGTGCCAGCAGCTTAGATCGGGGTGGAACCGGGGAGCTGTTTTTT
CDR3: CASSLDRGGTGELFF

V: TRBV7-6
D: -
J: TRBJ2-3
size: -
DNA: TGTGCCAGCAGCCCTTCCGGACTAAGCACAGATACGCAGTATTTT
CDR3: CASSPSGLSTDTQYF

V: TRBV20-1
D: -
J: TRBJ2-5
size: -
DNA: TGCAGTGCGTACAGCCAAGAGACCCAGTACTTC
CDR3: CSAYSQETQYF

V: TRBV28
D: -
J: TRBJ2-4
size: -
DNA: TGTGCCAGCAGTTTCGGACGCCGGGAGAACATTCAGTACTTC
CDR3: CASSFGRRENIQYF